This TCR beta chain was identified in a study of T cell responses to AZD1222 COVID-19 vaccine. Study results and limitations: Reportedly, nearly half the spike-specific TCRs target unmutated variant regions. Most donors were white British and more were female, and clonal diversity was possibly underestimated.

Comment on this clone: The antigen is not known.

Germline CDR1 is SNHLY and CDR2 is FYNNEI. This CDR3 region has 13 residues. V lost 4 bases and J 2 bases, leaving 7 bases between the germline ends. Sequencing used immunoSEQ multiplex PCR; TCRdb keeps in-frame clones, though not all of them. Of fewer than 75,000 clones listed, around nine tenths are singletons. This chain connects TRBV2 to TRBJ2-3; D is ambiguous. This receptor was obtained from an adult who received the MenACWY meningococcal vaccine as a control. This specimen was peripheral blood, taken 28 days after the second dose of the MenACWY control vaccine. The chain's CDR3 is CASSGEYTDTQYF. The CDR3 nucleotides are TGTGCCAGCAGTGGAGAATACACAGATACGCAGTATTTT.